This T cell receptor (beta chain) was profiled in a study of cytomegalovirus exposure and HLA in healthy donors. The PCR contained 60 Vbeta and 13 Jbeta primers. Clones were read by immunoSEQ multiplex PCR, and TCRdb kept only the in-frame ones, dropping some. The repertoire shows around 190,000 clones; the top ten hold about 1%. CDR1 is MDHEN and CDR2 is SYDVKM in the germline V gene. The CDR3 is 15 amino acids. V lost 2 bases and J lost 0, with 8 bases in between. This receptor was identified in a woman aged 25 to 39 in good health and CMV-seropositive. The chain combines TRBV28 with TRBJ1-5; D is unclear. Sequencing used PBMCs. The CDR3 region is CASSLTSYSNQPQHF. CDR3 DNA: TGTGCCAGCAGTTTAACATCTTATAGCAATCAGCCCCAGCATTTT.